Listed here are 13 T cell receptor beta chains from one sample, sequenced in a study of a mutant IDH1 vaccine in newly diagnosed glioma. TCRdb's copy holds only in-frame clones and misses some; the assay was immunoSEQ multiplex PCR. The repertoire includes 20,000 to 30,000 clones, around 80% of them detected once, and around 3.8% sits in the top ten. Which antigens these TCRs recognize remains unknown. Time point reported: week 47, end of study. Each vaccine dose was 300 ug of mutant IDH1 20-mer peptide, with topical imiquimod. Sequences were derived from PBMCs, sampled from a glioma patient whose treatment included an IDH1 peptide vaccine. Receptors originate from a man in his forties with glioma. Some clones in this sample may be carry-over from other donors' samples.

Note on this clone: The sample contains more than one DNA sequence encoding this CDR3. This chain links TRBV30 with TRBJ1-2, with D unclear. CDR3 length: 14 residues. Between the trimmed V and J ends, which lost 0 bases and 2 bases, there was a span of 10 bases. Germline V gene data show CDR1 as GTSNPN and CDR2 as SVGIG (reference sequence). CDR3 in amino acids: CAWSVLGRNYGYTF. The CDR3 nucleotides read TGTGCCTGGAGTGTACTTGGCAGGAACTATGGCTACACCTTC.

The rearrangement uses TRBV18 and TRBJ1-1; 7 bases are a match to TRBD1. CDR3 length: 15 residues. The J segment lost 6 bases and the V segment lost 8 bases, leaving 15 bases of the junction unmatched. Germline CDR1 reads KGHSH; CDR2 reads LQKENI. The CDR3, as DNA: TGTGCCAGCCTAAGCCTAAGGGGGCTTCAGGCTGAAGCTTTCTTT. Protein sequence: CASLSLRGLQAEAFF. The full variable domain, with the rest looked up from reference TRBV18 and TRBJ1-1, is NAGVMQNPRHLVRRRGQEARLRCSPMKGHSHVYWYRQLPEEGLKFMVYLQKENIIDESGMPKERFSAEFPKEGPSILRIQQVVRGDSAAYFCASLSLRGLQAEAFFGQGTRLTVV.

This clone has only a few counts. Here the CDR3 reads CASSPRTGDREQFF. CDR3 DNA: TGCGCCAGCAGCCCGAGGACAGGGGATCGCGAGCAGTTCTTC. The rearrangement uses TRBV5-1 and TRBJ2-1, with 9 bases lining up with TRBD1. CDR3 length: 14 residues. Germline-derived CDR1 and CDR2 are SGHRS and YFSETQ. The V gene end was trimmed by 4 bases and the J gene end by 10 bases; junction bases not matched to a gene: 9.

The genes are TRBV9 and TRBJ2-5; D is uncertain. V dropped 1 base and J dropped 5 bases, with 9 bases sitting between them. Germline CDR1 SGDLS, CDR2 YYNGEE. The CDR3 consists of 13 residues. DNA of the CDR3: TGTGCCAGCAGCGTAAGGGTGGGGGAGACCCAGTACTTC. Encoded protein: CASSVRVGETQYF.

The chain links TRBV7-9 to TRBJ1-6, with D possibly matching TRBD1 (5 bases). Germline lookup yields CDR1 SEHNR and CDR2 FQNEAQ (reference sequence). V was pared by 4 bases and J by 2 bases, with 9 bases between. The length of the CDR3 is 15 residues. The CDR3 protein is CASSWGTAYNSPLHF. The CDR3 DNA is TGTGCCAGCAGCTGGGGGACCGCCTATAATTCACCCCTCCACTTT.

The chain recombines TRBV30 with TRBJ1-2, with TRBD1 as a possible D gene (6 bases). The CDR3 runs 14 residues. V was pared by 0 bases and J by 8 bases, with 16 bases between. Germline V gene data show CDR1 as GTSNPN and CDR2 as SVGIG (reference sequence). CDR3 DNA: TGTGCCTGGAGTGTACTGGGCAGGGGCGGAGGCTACACCTTC. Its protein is CAWSVLGRGGGYTF.

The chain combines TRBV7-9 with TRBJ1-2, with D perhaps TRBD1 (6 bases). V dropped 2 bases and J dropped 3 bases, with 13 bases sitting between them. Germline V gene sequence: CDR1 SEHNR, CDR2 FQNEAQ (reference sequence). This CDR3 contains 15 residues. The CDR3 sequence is CASSLKGGADYGYTF. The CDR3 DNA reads TGTGCCAGCAGCTTAAAGGGGGGGGCTGACTATGGCTACACCTTC.

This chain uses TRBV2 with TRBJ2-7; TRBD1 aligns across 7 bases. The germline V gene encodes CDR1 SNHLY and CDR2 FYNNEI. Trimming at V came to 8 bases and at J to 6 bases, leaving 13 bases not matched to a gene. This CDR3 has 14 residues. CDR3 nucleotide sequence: TGTGCCAGCGCCGAGACCCGACAGGGTGGCGAGCAGTACTTC. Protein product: CASAETRQGGEQYF. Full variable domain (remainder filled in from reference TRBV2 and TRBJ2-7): EPEVTQTPSHQVTQMGQEVILRCVPISNHLYFYWYRQILGQKVEFLVSFYNNEISEKSEIFDDQFSVERPDGSNFTLKIRSTKLEDSAMYFCASAETRQGGEQYFGPGTRLTVT.

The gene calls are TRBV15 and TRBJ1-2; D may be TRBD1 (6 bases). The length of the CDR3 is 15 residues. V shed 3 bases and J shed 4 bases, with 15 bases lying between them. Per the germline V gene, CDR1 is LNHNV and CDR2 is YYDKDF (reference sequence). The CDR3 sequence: CATSSERQVVYGYTF. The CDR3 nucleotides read TGTGCCACCAGCAGCGAAAGACAGGTAGTCTATGGCTACACCTTC.

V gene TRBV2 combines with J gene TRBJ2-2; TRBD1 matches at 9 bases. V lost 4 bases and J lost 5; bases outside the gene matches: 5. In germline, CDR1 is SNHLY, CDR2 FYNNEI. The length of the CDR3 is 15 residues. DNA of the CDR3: TGTGCCAGCAGTGGTCGGACAGGGGAAACCGGGGAGCTGTTTTTT. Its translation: CASSGRTGETGELFF.

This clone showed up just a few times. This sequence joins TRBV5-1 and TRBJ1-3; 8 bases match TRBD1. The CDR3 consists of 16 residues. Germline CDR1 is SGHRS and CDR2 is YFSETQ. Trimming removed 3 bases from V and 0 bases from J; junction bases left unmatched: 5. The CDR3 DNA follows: TGCGCCAGCAGCTGGCAGGGGGCCATCTCTGGAAACACCATATATTTT. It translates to CASSWQGAISGNTIYF.

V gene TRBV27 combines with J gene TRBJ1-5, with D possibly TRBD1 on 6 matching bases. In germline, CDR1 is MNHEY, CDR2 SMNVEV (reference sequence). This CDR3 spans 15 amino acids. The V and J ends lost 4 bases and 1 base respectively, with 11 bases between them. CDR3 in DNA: TGTGCCAGCAGTTCTCAGGGGTTCAGCAATCAGCCCCAGCATTTT. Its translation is CASSSQGFSNQPQHF.

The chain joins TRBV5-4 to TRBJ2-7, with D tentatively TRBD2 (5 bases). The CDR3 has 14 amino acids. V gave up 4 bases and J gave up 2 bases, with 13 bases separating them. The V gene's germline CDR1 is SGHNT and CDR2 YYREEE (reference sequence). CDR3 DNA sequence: TGTGCCAGCAGCGCCTCCGGGGTCCCCTACGAGCAGTACTTC. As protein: CASSASGVPYEQYF.